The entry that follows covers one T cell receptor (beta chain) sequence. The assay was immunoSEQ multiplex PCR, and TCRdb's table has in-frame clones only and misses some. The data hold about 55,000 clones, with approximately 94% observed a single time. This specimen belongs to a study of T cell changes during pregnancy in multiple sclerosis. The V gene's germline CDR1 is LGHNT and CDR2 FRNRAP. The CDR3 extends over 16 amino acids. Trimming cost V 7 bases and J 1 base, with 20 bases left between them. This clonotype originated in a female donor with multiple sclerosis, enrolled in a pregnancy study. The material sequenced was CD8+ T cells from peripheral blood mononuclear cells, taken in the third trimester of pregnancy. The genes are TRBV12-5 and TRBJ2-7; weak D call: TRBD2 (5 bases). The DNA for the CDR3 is TGTGCTAGTGCCGAATCCCTCGGACTCTCTTCCTACGAGCAGTACTTC. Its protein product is CASAESLGLSSYEQYF.